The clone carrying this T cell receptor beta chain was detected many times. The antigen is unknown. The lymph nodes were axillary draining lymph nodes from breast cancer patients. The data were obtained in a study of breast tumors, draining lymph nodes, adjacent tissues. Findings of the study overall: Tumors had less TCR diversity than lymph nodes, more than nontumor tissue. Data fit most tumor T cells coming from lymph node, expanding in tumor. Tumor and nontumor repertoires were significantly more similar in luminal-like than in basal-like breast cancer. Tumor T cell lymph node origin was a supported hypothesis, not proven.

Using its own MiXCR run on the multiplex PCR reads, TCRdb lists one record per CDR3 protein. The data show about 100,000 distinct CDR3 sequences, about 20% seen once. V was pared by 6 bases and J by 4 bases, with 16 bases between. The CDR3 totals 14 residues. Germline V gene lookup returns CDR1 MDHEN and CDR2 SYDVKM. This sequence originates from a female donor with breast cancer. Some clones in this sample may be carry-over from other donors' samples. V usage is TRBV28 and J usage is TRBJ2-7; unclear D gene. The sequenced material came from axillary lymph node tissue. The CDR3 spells CASSPWPMGYEQYF. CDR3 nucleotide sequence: TGTGCCAGCAGCCCCTGGCCTATGGGTTACGAGCAGTACTTC.